The 19 T cell receptor beta chains presented below share a single source sample, sequenced in a study of blood T cell repertoires in COVID-19. Profiling relied on immunoSEQ multiplex PCR, and the TCRdb table lists in-frame clones only, not all of them. The repertoire includes 100,000 to 150,000 clones, about 77% of them detected once, and roughly 25% sits in the top ten. Sequencing was done on a sample of peripheral blood. These receptors all stem from a human donor in a cohort sampled during active COVID-19.

This clone appeared once. The gene calls are TRBV18 and TRBJ2-3; 14 bases map to TRBD2. CDR1 is KGHSH and CDR2 is LQKENI in the germline V gene. V lost 3 bases to trimming and J lost 4 bases; unmatched junction nucleotides: 9. This CDR3 is 18 amino acids long. The DNA of the CDR3 is TGTGCCAGCTCACCCCAATTTCGACTAGCGGGAGGGCCAGATACGCAGTATTTT. Translated, it gives CASSPQFRLAGGPDTQYF.

This clone showed up just a few times. The rearrangement links TRBV6-5 to TRBJ2-4, with TRBD2 identical over 7 bases. The trim removed 10 bases at V and 8 bases at J, leaving 11 bases unmatched. There are 13 residues in the CDR3. Germline CDR1 MNHEY, CDR2 SVGAGI. DNA of the CDR3: TGTGCCACCCGACCCGGGGGGTCGTACATTCAGTACTTC. Its protein is CATRPGGSYIQYF.

V gene TRBV27 combines with J gene TRBJ2-2; D might be TRBD2 (6 bases). Germline-derived CDR1 and CDR2 are MNHEY and SMNVEV (reference sequence). Trimming stripped 7 bases from V and 1 base from J, with 19 bases between. The CDR3 length is 17 residues. The CDR3 region has the DNA TGTGCCAGCACTCCAACGTATGCGGGGTTGAACACCGGGGAGCTGTTTTTT. Its protein is CASTPTYAGLNTGELFF.

The CDR3 region is CASSQNRVANTEAFF. CDR3 nucleotide sequence: TGTGCCAGCAGCCAAAACAGGGTGGCAAACACTGAAGCTTTCTTT. This chain joins TRBV3-1 (or the pseudogene TRBV3-2) and TRBJ1-1; TRBD1 might be the D (6 bases). Germline CDR1 and CDR2: LGHDT and YNNKEL (reference sequence). The CDR3 has 15 amino acids. V shed 2 bases and J shed 2 bases, with 12 bases lying between them.

With respect to this clone: Other nucleotide sequences from this sample produce the same CDR3. The chain couples TRBV5-6 to TRBJ2-3; 10 nucleotides agree with TRBD1. Germline loops: CDR1 SGHDT, CDR2 YYEEEE. The V segment lost 2 bases and the J segment 3 bases; nucleotides outside the gene matches: 6. This CDR3 region has 16 residues. This chain's CDR3 is CASSLRRTGGTDTQYF. DNA for the CDR3: TGTGCCAGCAGCTTACGAAGGACAGGGGGAACAGATACGCAGTATTTT.

The chain uses TRBV10-1 and TRBJ2-1; 11 bases are shared with TRBD2. CDR1 and CDR2 (germline): WNHNN, SYGVQD (reference sequence). Losses at the gene ends were 0 bases for V and 7 bases for J; bases not matched to a gene: 8. The CDR3 runs 17 residues. The CDR3 bases are TGCGCCAGCAGTGAGTCTACTAGCGGGGGAAACTGGAATGAGCAGTTCTTC. Protein: CASSESTSGGNWNEQFF.

This clone was seen a handful of times. V and J are TRBV10-3 and TRBJ1-2, with TRBD1 as a possible D gene (5 bases). The CDR3 runs to 14 residues. The V gene lost 2 bases and the J gene lost 1 base, with 8 bases spanning the gap. The germline CDR1 and CDR2 sequences are ENHRY and SYGVKD. The CDR3 spells CAISEPGVNYGYTF. The DNA for the CDR3 is TGTGCCATCAGTGAGCCGGGGGTTAACTATGGCTACACCTTC.

The chain is built from TRBV7-9 and TRBJ2-5, with TRBD1 matching 8 bases. The ends lost 5 bases at V and 4 bases at J; junction bases unmatched: 3. The CDR3 is 13 residues long. Germline CDR1 and CDR2: SEHNR and FQNEAQ (reference sequence). The CDR3 nucleotides are TGTGCCAGCAGCCCCACAGGGGGAGAGACCCAGTACTTC. Translated, it gives CASSPTGGETQYF.

This sequence joins TRBV4-1 and TRBJ1-2; D is perhaps TRBD1 (5 bases). This CDR3 is 12 amino acids long. V lost 3 bases to trimming and J lost 8 bases, with 10 bases between them. Germline CDR1 and CDR2: MGHRA and YSYEKL. The CDR3 DNA sequence: TGCGCCAGCAGCCACATTCGGACAGGCTACACCTTC. Residues: CASSHIRTGYTF.

The chain recombines TRBV6-5 with TRBJ1-3; 7 positions agree with TRBD1. V was pared by 6 bases and J by 8 bases, with 7 bases of the junction left unmatched. The CDR3 is 13 amino acids. Germline CDR1 and CDR2: MNHEY and SVGAGI. The CDR3 coding sequence is TGTGCCAGCAGCCGACAGGGTCCAGACACCATATATTTT. It is translated as CASSRQGPDTIYF.

This chain joins TRBV2 and TRBJ2-5; 8 bases fit TRBD1. This CDR3 has 14 residues. V lost 7 bases and J lost 0; bases outside the gene matches: 4. Germline CDR1 is SNHLY and CDR2 is FYNNEI. The CDR3 DNA reads TGTGCCAGCAACACAGGGGGGTACCAAGAGACCCAGTACTTC. This translates into CASNTGGYQETQYF.

The chain links TRBV20-1 to TRBJ2-3; D is unclear. Germline V CDR1 and CDR2: DFQATT, SNEGSKA (reference sequence). Trimming left V 2 bases short and J 7 bases short, with 7 bases between. CDR3 length: 11 amino acids. CDR3 sequence reads: CSARRANTQYF. The CDR3, as DNA: TGCAGTGCTAGACGCGCAAATACGCAGTATTTT.

The rearrangement uses TRBV20-1 and TRBJ1-2; TRBD1 matches at 11 bases. With 3 bases clipped from V and 6 bases from J, the junction kept 12 bases outside the gene matches. CDR3 size: 16 residues. The germline V gene has CDR1 DFQATT and CDR2 SNEGSKA (reference sequence). CDR3 region: CSASRRVGQGADGYTF. In nucleotides, the CDR3 is TGCAGTGCTAGTCGCCGAGTAGGACAGGGGGCGGATGGCTACACCTTC.

The chain uses TRBV30 and TRBJ2-5; a possible D gene is TRBD1 (6 bases). The V gene's germline CDR1 is GTSNPN and CDR2 SVGIG (reference sequence). CDR3 length: 14 amino acids. V lost 1 base, J lost 1 base, and 10 bases lay in between. CDR3 nucleotide sequence: TGTGCCTGGAGTGGACAGGTCTTCCAAGAGACCCAGTACTTC. Amino acids: CAWSGQVFQETQYF.

The genes are TRBV20-1 and TRBJ1-2; the D is unclear. Germline assignment: CDR1 DFQATT and CDR2 SNEGSKA (reference sequence). V lost 7 bases and J 3 bases, leaving 9 bases between the germline ends. CDR3 length: 11 amino acids. CDR3 region: CSGFEDYGYTF. Here the CDR3 DNA reads TGCAGTGGCTTCGAGGACTATGGCTACACCTTC.

J is TRBJ2-2 and V is TRBV27; 9 nucleotides align to TRBD1. Trimming removed 5 bases from V and 7 bases from J; junction bases left unmatched: 8. Germline values: CDR1 MNHEY, CDR2 SMNVEV (reference sequence). This CDR3 region has 15 residues. The chain's CDR3 is CASSNYRGRSGELFF. The CDR3 bases are TGTGCCAGCAGTAACTACAGGGGGCGGAGCGGGGAGCTGTTTTTT.

V usage is TRBV5-1 and J usage is TRBJ1-2, with 7 bases aligning to TRBD1. V trimming: 2 bases; J trimming: 5 bases; junction bases outside the gene matches: 9. This CDR3 region has 15 residues. CDR1 and CDR2 from the germline V gene are SGHRS and YFSETQ. The CDR3 reads CASSFRGGAPYGYTF. In nucleotides, the CDR3 is TGCGCCAGCAGCTTCCGAGGGGGCGCGCCATATGGCTACACCTTC. Full variable domain (rest looked up from reference TRBV5-1 and TRBJ1-2): KAGVTQTPRYLIKTRGQQVTLSCSPISGHRSVSWYQQTPGQGLQFLFEYFSETQRNKGNFPGRFSGRQFSNSRSEMNVSTLELGDSALYLCASSFRGGAPYGYTFGSGTRLTVV.

This sequence joins TRBV11-2 and TRBJ2-7, with TRBD2 matching 7 bases. The CDR3 has 15 amino acids. The trim removed 2 bases at V and 2 bases at J, leaving 6 bases unmatched. Germline CDR1 reads SGHAT; CDR2 reads FQNNGV. This chain's CDR3 is CASSLRSSGPYEQYF. The CDR3 DNA reads as TGTGCCAGCAGCTTACGCTCTAGCGGACCCTACGAGCAGTACTTC.

The chain has TRBV19 and TRBJ2-5; TRBD1 aligns across 10 bases. The junction had 7 bases not matched to a gene; V was cut back by 5 bases and J by 7 bases. The V gene's germline CDR1 is LNHDA and CDR2 SQIVND (reference sequence). The CDR3 is 14 residues long. The CDR3 coding sequence is TGTGCCAGTAGTGCGACAGGGGGCTGGAGGACCCAGTACTTC. Translating gives CASSATGGWRTQYF.